Listed below are T cell receptor beta chains from one sample, sequenced in a study of control samples from healthy donors and cancer patients. Libraries were prepared by immunoSEQ multiplex PCR; TCRdb keeps only in-frame clonotypes and omits some of them. The repertoire holds some 65,000 clones, with about 80% as singletons. Sample: PBMCs. The receptors come from a woman aged 45-65 years with lung cancer. Each CDR3 is given with its conserved first and last residue. A D gene is named only where the DNA matches it firmly. Size tells how often a clone was seen (once, few, many) or the class of an expanded clone, and some rows leave it out.

CDR3aa | CDR3nt | abundance | d_gene | j_gene | v_gene
CASSPQSGYGYTF | TGTGCCAGCAGTCCGCAGTCAGGCTATGGCTACACCTTC | - | - | TRBJ1-2 | TRBV12-3/TRBV12-4
CASSVARVPETQYF | TGTGCCAGCAGCGTAGCGCGGGTCCCAGAGACCCAGTACTTC | - | - | TRBJ2-5 | TRBV9
CASSTGDEAFF | TGTGCCAGCAGTACAGGGGATGAAGCTTTCTTT | few | TRBD1 | TRBJ1-1 | TRBV6-5
CASSQDWDDTDTQYF | TGCGCCAGCAGCCAAGATTGGGACGACACAGATACGCAGTATTTT | few | - | TRBJ2-3 | TRBV4-3
CSVNRGGSYGYTF | TGCAGCGTAAACAGGGGAGGGAGCTATGGCTACACCTTC | - | TRBD1 | TRBJ1-2 | TRBV29-1
CASSLWGTGGRTEAFF | TGTGCCAGCAGCTTATGGGGAACAGGGGGGAGAACTGAAGCTTTCTTT | - | TRBD1 | TRBJ1-1 | TRBV11-2
CASSPGQGNTEAFF | TGTGCCAGCAGCCCGGGACAGGGGAACACTGAAGCTTTCTTT | - | TRBD1 | TRBJ1-1 | TRBV7-3
CASSLEGVELFF | TGTGCCAGCAGCTTAGAGGGGGTGGAACTGTTTTTT | - | - | TRBJ1-4 | TRBV7-9
CASSLGPPRAGNTIYF | TGTGCCAGCAGCTTAGGCCCCCCCAGGGCGGGTAACACCATATATTTT | - | - | TRBJ1-3 | TRBV7-2
CASILQGGSQPQHF | TGTGCCAGCATACTACAGGGTGGGAGTCAGCCCCAGCATTTT | - | - | TRBJ1-5 | TRBV28
CASSLEGGSEAFF | TGTGCCAGCAGCTTAGAGGGGGGCAGTGAAGCTTTCTTT | - | - | TRBJ1-1 | TRBV7-9
CATSDSRQGGFYEQYF | TGTGCCACCAGTGACTCTCGACAGGGGGGATTCTACGAGCAGTACTTC | - | TRBD1 | TRBJ2-7 | TRBV24-1
CASSLGGQETQYF | TGTGCCAGCAGCTTGGGTGGACAAGAGACCCAGTACTTC | few | - | TRBJ2-5 | TRBV5-6
CASSLSSYSNNEQFF | TGTGCCAGCAGCTTATCGTCCTACAGTAACAATGAGCAGTTCTTC | - | - | TRBJ2-1 | TRBV7-3
CASSSPTTGTGLTGELFF | TGTGCCAGCAGCTCTCCCACAACCGGGACAGGGCTAACCGGGGAGCTGTTTTTT | - | TRBD1 | TRBJ2-2 | TRBV11-3
CASSIDGSTYGYTF | TGTGCCAGTAGTATTGACGGTTCGACCTATGGCTACACCTTC | once | - | TRBJ1-2 | TRBV19
CASSPGAGANVLTF | TGTGCCAGCAGCCCAGGGGCTGGGGCCAACGTCCTGACTTTC | - | - | TRBJ2-6 | TRBV7-9
CASSYSGKWTEAFF | TGTGCCAGCAGTTACTCAGGGAAATGGACTGAAGCTTTCTTT | - | - | TRBJ1-1 | TRBV6-5
CASKRVGPNEQFF | TGTGCCAGCAAGAGGGTCGGGCCCAATGAGCAGTTCTTC | - | - | TRBJ2-1 | TRBV2
CAWRKTGGFWKLFF | TGTGCCTGGAGGAAGACCGGGGGCTTTTGGAAACTGTTTTTT | - | - | TRBJ1-4 | TRBV30
CAWHFWGEMNEQFF | TGTGCCTGGCACTTTTGGGGGGAGATGAATGAGCAGTTCTTC | once | - | TRBJ2-1 | TRBV30
CAWSVRGTGRKKLFF | TGTGCCTGGAGTGTACGCGGGACAGGGCGCAAAAAACTGTTTTTT | - | TRBD1 | TRBJ1-4 | TRBV30
CASTGAGYGYTF | TGTGCCAGCACCGGGGCGGGCTATGGCTACACCTTC | - | - | TRBJ1-2 | TRBV12-3/TRBV12-4
CASSPLLSGANTGELFF | TGTGCCAGCAGTCCCCTTTTGAGCGGAGCGAACACCGGGGAGCTGTTTTTT | many | - | TRBJ2-2 | TRBV6-2/TRBV6-3
CTSSQDMAGGYEQYF | TGCACCAGCAGCCAAGATATGGCGGGGGGCTACGAGCAGTACTTC | once | - | TRBJ2-7 | TRBV1
CASSPRGRGETQYF | TGTGCCAGCAGCCCCAGAGGACGGGGGGAGACCCAGTACTTC | - | - | TRBJ2-5 | TRBV7-9
CASSISRVNEQYF | TGTGCCAGTAGTATATCTCGGGTCAACGAGCAGTACTTC | - | - | TRBJ2-7 | TRBV19
CASSPDKRAGTDTQYF | TGTGCCAGCAGCCCGGATAAAAGAGCAGGCACAGATACGCAGTATTTT | once | - | TRBJ2-3 | TRBV7-8
CASSLRASSGYGYTF | TGTGCCAGCAGCTTACGGGCTTCGTCGGGCTATGGCTACACCTTC | - | - | TRBJ1-2 | TRBV7-2
CASSQDHRGETQYF | TGCGCCAGCAGCCAAGACCACAGGGGCGAGACCCAGTACTTC | few | TRBD1 | TRBJ2-5 | TRBV4-3